This TCR beta chain was sequenced for a study of blood T cell repertoires in COVID-19. The method was immunoSEQ multiplex PCR; TCRdb's version includes in-frame clones alone and lacks a portion of them. Of around 62,000 clones listed, just over 85% are singletons. This CDR3 region has 12 residues. The ends were cut back, 5 bases at V and 6 bases at J, with 10 bases in the middle. Germline loops: CDR1 MGHRA, CDR2 YSYEKL. The receptor comes from a woman aged 55 to 70 with COVID-19, enrolled during active disease. Sequencing input: peripheral blood. The chain couples TRBV4-1 to TRBJ1-2; D unclear. CDR3 nucleotides: TGCGCCAGCAGCATGCGACGGGATGGCTACACCTTC. Protein product: CASSMRRDGYTF.